The following is a T cell receptor (beta chain) sequence with its context. No cognate antigen has been identified for it. No base-level quality is on record; no much larger clone is a single base apart. At one collaborating source in Seattle, patients were enrolled during active infection and were followed longitudinally through the course of disease. Each collaborating institution followed its own protocols to collect whole blood in K2EDTA tubes. For TCRbeta analysis, collaborator samples were shipped as frozen whole blood, as isolated PBMCs, or as DNA extracted from either sample type. The immunoSEQ Assay, a bias-controlled multiplex PCR, was used to amplify TCRbeta CDR3 regions from genomic DNA. From the authors' description of their analysis: The number of nucleated cells in each sample was estimated from the amplification of reference gene primers within the assay. To quantify the absolute abundance of each unique TCRbeta CDR3 rearrangement, sequence reads were collapsed and filtered. For each sample, productive Simpson clonality was calculated by taking the square root of Simpson's diversity index across productive rearrangements. In its TCRdb copy, this immuneACCESS table keeps in-frame sequences only and misses some clones. Where compared with another copy, unresolved V genes explain less than half of these, and the others have no known cause. V, J and clone size are taken as reported in that table, and D and trimming were inferred from the DNA itself. Here the sample has just over 300,000 clones; over 85% occur a single time. The biggest ten clones account for about 1.7% of the sample.

The CDR3, from cysteine to phenylalanine, totals 14 residues. Just the 42-base CDR3 DNA is kept, in frame starting at base 1. V drops 1 base and J drops 0 bases, leaving 4 bases in between. Taken from the germline V gene, the CDR1 and CDR2 loops are SNHLY and FYNNEI. This entry is derived from a study of blood T cell repertoires in COVID-19 (dated by TCRdb to the early 2020s). Broadly, across the study: Collaborator samples came from the United States, Italy and Spain and covered acute and convalescent phases of COVID-19. Subjects who had been exposed to COVID-19, were actively infected with it, or had recovered from it provided the deeply sampled blood TCRbeta repertoires that made up the dataset. The repertoires were made available in a free public database intended to serve as a resource for research on the immune response to SARS-CoV-2. Nearly every sample came with metadata listing a de-identified subject ID, COVID-19 status, age in years and sex. Where available, HLA class I and class II types were obtained from metadata supplied by the sample provider rather than from assay-based typing. The samples were drawn from two sources: the first 160 participants of the ongoing ImmuneRACE study, and 950 to 1,500 subjects contributed by 6 global collaborators. The material from the prospective study consisted of cDNA or gDNA derived from T cells, B-cell-depleted T cells, or PBMCs.

What the work shows at the level of the full study, not this receptor alone: The quantity of clinical and demographic metadata differed by source and by participant and was supplied without curation.

This receptor was obtained from a woman in her twenties or thirties with COVID-19, enrolled during active disease. The sequencing input was peripheral blood. In this chain, TRBV2 is recombined with TRBJ1-3; too little of a D gene remains to name it. The CDR3 sequence is CASSEGLSGNTIYF. The bases read TGTGCCAGCAGTGAAGGGCTCTCTGGAAACACCATATATTTT.